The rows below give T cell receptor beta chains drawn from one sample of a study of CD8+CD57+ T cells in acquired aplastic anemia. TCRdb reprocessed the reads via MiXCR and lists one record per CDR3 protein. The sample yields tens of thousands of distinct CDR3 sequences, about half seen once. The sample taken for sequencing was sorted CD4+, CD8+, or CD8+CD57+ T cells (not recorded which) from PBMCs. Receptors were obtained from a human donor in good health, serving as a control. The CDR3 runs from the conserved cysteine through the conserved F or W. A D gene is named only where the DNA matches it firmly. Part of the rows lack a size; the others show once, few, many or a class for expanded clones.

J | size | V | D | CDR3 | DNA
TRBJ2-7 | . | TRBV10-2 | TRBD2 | CASSQGLANEQYF | TGCGCCAGCAGTCAGGGACTAGCTAACGAGCAGTACTTC
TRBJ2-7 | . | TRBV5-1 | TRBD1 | CASRLGQGRYEQYF | TGCGCCAGCAGACTGGGACAGGGTAGGTACGAGCAGTACTTC
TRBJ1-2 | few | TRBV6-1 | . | CASRGDLQDYGYTF | TGTGCCAGCAGGGGGGATCTTCAGGACTATGGCTACACCTTC
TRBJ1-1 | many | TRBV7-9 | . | CASSRLNTEAFF | TGTGCCAGCAGTCGTCTTAACACTGAAGCTTTCTTT
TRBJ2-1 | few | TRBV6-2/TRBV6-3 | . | CASSYTRDSRYNEQFF | TGTGCCAGCAGTTACACCCGGGACTCGCGGTACAATGAGCAGTTCTTC
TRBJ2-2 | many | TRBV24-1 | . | CATSDSPYDRGPAGELFF | TGTGCCACCAGTGATTCCCCCTACGACCGGGGGCCCGCCGGGGAGCTGTTTTTT
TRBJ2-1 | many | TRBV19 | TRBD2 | CASSNLAGVWDEQFF | TGTGCCAGTAGTAACCTAGCGGGAGTCTGGGATGAGCAGTTCTTC
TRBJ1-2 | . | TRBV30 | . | CAWRKIPRTATNYGYTF | TGTGCCTGGAGAAAAATTCCCAGGACAGCAACCAACTATGGCTACACCTTC
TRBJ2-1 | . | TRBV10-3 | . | CASRDVNEQFF | TGTGCCAGCAGGGACGTCAATGAGCAGTTCTTC
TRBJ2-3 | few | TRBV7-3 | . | CASSQGSGDTQYF | TGTGCCAGCAGCCAGGGATCGGGGGATACGCAGTATTTT
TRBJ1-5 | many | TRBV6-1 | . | CASSEWGNSNQPQHF | TGTGCCAGCAGTGAATGGGGGAATAGCAATCAGCCCCAGCATTTT
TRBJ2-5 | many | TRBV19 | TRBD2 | CASSISSGGGQETQYF | TGTGCCAGTAGTATATCGAGCGGGGGGGGACAAGAGACCCAGTACTTC
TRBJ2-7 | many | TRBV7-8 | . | CASSLGTREQYF | TGTGCCAGCAGCTTAGGGACGAGGGAGCAGTACTTC
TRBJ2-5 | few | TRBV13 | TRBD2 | CASSSRGTSGGETQYF | TGTGCCAGCAGTTCACGCGGGACTAGCGGGGGGGAGACCCAGTACTTC
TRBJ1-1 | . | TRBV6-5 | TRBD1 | CASSWDSGGTEAFF | TGTGCCAGCAGTTGGGATTCAGGGGGGACTGAAGCTTTCTTT
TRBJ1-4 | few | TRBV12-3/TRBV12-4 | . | CASSLEGEKLFF | TGTGCCAGCAGTTTAGAGGGTGAAAAACTGTTTTTT
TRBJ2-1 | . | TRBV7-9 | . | CASTTDSTLYNEQFF | TGTGCCAGCACCACGGACTCCACTCTTTACAATGAGCAGTTCTTC
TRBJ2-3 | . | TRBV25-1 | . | CAREAGDTQYF | TGTGCCAGAGAGGCAGGAGATACGCAGTATTTT